Reported below is one T cell receptor beta chain. This record belongs to a study of blood T cell repertoires in COVID-19. Study summary: The samples span acute and convalescent COVID-19 from the United States, Italy and Spain. Nucleic acid was either cDNA or gDNA, and it came from T cells, B-cell-depleted T cells, or PBMCs.

The CDR3 sequence is 14 residues long. In the authors' methods: It was from reference gene primer amplification that nucleated cell counts were estimated. The repertoire was sequenced with immunoSEQ multiplex PCR; TCRdb's copy has only in-frame clones and lacks some. V, J and clone size reflect that table, while D and trimming were determined from the DNA. The repertoire consists of approximately 450,000 clones, with around 89% occurring once and the leading ten covering 4% to 4.5%. The receptor was derived from a woman in her twenties or thirties with acute or convalescent COVID-19. The sequenced material came from peripheral blood. The chain employs TRBV21-1 and TRBJ2-2; TRBD2, the table's D call, lacks a check against the DNA. TRBV21-1 represents a pseudogene. The DNA of the CDR3 is TGTGCCAGCCCTTATAGGAGGGGAACCGGGGAGCTGTTTTTT. Translating it yields CASPYRRGTGELFF.